This TCR beta chain was found in a study of liver allograft versus peripheral blood T cells (dated by TCRdb to about 2020). Study-level background: The study compared the T cell receptor repertoires present in transplanted livers with the repertoires present in the peripheral blood of liver transplant recipients.

The sequencer was an Illumina MiSeq. TCRdb reprocessing: public reads trimmed at Q25 with fastp, clones called with MiXCR, in-frame beta chains kept. Each CDR3 protein appears once, grouped with its most common genes and DNA. The sample contains 9,500 to 12,000 distinct CDR3 sequences, about 20% of them found a single time. About 1.7% of the sample belongs to the ten largest clones. Relative to its sample, this clonotype is medium-sized (0.01 to 0.1%). Its antigen remains undetermined. No much larger clonotype is one base removed from it; base qualities were not supplied. Results and caveats for the whole study, not just this receptor: T cell receptor repertoires inside liver allografts were reported to differ from those detected in peripheral blood.

The sequence came from a human patient who had a liver transplant. Some T cells seen after a transplant may have their origin in the graft donor.

The nucleotide sequence reads as follows: TGTGCCAGTAGTATTCAGGGGGCCTCTTCTATCACCTATGGCTACACCTTC. Its protein reads: CASSIQGASSITYGYTF. The chain is encoded by TRBV19 joined to TRBJ1-2; 8 bases in the junction line up with TRBD1. The CDR3 runs 17 amino acids, cysteine and phenylalanine included. CDR3 DNA is the only sequence kept; it has 51 bases, read in frame from the first base. At the junction V is shortened by 3 bases and J by 4 bases; bases outside the gene matches: 13. Sequences LNHDA (CDR1) and SQIVND (CDR2) are obtained from the germline V gene (reference sequence). The entire variable domain, with the stretches around the CDR3 drawn from the reference TRBV19 and TRBJ1-2 proteins, is DGGITQSPKYLFRKEGQNVTLSCEQNLNHDAMYWYRQDPGQGLRLIYYSQIVNDFQKGDIAEGYSVSREKKESFPLTVTSAQKNPTAFYLCASSIQGASSITYGYTFGSGTRLTVV.